This T cell receptor (beta chain) was sequenced in a study of vaccination and CD4 T cells after COVID-19. Whole-study context: For post-vaccine samples, collection took place a median about 65 days after dose two, ranging from 14 to 241.

The Oncomine TCR Beta short-read assay was applied to DNA of cultured CD4+ T cells. TCRdb used MiXCR to reprocess the PCR reads, holding one entry per CDR3 protein. The table has approximately 6,700 distinct CDR3 sequences, 30% to 45% seen once. About this clonotype itself: As yet, its antigen is unknown.

With 3 bases removed from V and 5 bases from J, the gap between germline ends came to 8 bases. CDR1 is MNHNS and CDR2 is SASEGT in the germline V gene. The CDR3 covers 14 residues. Treatment given: approximately nine-day PBMC culture with coronavirus spike peptide pools or control peptides (ViraFEST assay). The unexposed donor gave CD4+ T cells before the COVID-19 pandemic (2011-2018). V usage is TRBV6-1 and J usage is TRBJ1-6; D possibly corresponds to TRBD1 (5 bases). The sample comprised CD4+ T cells from blood, cultured in vitro. This sequence was found in a human donor in good health. The CDR3 sequence: CASSEGGDNSPLHF. The CDR3 nucleotides read TGTGCCAGCAGTGAGGGAGGGGATAATTCACCCCTCCACTTT.